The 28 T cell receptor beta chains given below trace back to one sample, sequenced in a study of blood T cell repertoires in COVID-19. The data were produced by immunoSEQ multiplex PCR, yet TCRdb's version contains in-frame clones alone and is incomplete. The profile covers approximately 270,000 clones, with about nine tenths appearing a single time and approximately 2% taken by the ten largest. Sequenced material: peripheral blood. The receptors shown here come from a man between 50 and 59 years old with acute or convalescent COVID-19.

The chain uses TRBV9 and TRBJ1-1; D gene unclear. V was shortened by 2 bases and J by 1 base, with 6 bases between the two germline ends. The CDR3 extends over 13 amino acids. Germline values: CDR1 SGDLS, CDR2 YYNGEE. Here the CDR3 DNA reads TGTGCCAGCAGCGTGGAGCAGAACACTGAAGCTTTCTTT. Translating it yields CASSVEQNTEAFF.

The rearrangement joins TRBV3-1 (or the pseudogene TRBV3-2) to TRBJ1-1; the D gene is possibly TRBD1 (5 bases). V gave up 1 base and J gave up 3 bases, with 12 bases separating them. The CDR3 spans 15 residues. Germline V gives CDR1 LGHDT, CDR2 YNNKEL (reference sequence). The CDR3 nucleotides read TGTGCCAGCAGCCAAGCCGCACGGGGGGACACTGAAGCTTTCTTT. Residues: CASSQAARGDTEAFF.

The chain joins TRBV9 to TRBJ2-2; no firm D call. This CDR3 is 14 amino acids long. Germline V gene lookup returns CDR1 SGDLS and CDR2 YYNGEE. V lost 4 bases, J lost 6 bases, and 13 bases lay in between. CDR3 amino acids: CASSLQLEAGELFF. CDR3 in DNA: TGTGCCAGCAGCCTCCAGCTCGAGGCCGGGGAGCTGTTTTTT.

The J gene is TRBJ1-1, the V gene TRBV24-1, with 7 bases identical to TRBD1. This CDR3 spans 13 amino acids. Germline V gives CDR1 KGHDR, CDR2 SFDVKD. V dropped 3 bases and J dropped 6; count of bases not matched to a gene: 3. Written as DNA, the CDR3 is TGTGCCACCAGTGATACCACAGGGGCTGAAGCTTTCTTT. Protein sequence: CATSDTTGAEAFF.

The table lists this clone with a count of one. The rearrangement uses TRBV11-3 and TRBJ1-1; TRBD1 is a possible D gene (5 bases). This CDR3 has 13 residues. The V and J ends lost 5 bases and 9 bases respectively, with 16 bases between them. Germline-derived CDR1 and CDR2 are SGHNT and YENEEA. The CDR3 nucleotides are TGTGCCAGCAGCCCCCAGGCGGGGACGCAAGCTTTCTTT. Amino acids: CASSPQAGTQAFF.

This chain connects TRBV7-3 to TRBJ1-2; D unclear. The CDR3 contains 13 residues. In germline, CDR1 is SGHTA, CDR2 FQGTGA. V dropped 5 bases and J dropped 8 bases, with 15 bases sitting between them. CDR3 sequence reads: CASSPTSGEGYTF. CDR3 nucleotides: TGTGCCAGCAGCCCGACCTCGGGAGAAGGCTACACCTTC.

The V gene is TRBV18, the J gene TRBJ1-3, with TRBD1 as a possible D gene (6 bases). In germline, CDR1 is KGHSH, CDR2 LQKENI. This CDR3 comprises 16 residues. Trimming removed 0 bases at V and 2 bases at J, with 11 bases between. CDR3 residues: CASSPPKGVTGNTIYF. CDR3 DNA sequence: TGTGCCAGCTCACCACCGAAGGGGGTGACTGGAAACACCATATATTTT.

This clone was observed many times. CDR3 region: CASSIPLRADSYNEQFF. CDR3 nucleotide sequence: TGTGCCAGTAGTATCCCCCTACGAGCGGACTCCTACAATGAGCAGTTCTTC. The rearrangement uses TRBV19 and TRBJ2-1; TRBD2 is a possible D gene (5 bases). The V gene's germline CDR1 is LNHDA and CDR2 SQIVND (reference sequence). The CDR3 contains 17 residues. The V and J ends lost 3 bases and 0 bases respectively, with 15 bases between them.

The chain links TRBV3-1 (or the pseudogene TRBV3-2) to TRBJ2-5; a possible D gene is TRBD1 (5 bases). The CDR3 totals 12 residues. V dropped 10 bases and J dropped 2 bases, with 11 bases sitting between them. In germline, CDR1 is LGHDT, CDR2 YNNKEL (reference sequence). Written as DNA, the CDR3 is TGTGCCACACAGGACCTGCAAGAGACCCAGTACTTC. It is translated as CATQDLQETQYF.

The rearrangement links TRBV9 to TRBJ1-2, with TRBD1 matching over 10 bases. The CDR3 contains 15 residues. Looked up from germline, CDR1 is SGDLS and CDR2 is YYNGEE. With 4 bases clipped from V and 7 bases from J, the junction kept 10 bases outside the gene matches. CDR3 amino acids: CASSPRDRGFRGYTF. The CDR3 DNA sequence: TGTGCCAGCAGCCCCCGGGACAGGGGCTTTCGTGGCTACACCTTC.

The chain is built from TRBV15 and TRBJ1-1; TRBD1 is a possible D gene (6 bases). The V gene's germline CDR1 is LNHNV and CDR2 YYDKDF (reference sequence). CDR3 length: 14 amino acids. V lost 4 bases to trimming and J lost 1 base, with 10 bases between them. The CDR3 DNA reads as TGTGCCACCAGCATTGACAGGACGAACACTGAAGCTTTCTTT. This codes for CATSIDRTNTEAFF. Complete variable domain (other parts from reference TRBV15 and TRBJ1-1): DAMVIQNPRYQVTQFGKPVTLSCSQTLNHNVMYWYQQKSSQAPKLLFHYYDKDFNNEADTPDNFQSRRPNTSFCFLDIRSPGLGDTAMYLCATSIDRTNTEAFFGQGTRLTVV.

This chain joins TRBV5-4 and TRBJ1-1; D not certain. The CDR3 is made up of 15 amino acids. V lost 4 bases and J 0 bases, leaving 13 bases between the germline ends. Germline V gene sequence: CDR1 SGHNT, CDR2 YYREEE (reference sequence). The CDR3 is CASSEGGDLNTEAFF. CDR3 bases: TGTGCCAGCAGCGAAGGAGGTGATCTGAACACTGAAGCTTTCTTT.

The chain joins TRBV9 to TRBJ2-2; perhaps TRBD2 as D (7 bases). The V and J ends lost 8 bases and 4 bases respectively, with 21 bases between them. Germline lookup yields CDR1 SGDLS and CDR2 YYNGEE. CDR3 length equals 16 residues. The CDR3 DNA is TGTGCCAGTGAACCGGCGGGGGCAATCGGCACCGGGGAGCTGTTTTTT. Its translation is CASEPAGAIGTGELFF.

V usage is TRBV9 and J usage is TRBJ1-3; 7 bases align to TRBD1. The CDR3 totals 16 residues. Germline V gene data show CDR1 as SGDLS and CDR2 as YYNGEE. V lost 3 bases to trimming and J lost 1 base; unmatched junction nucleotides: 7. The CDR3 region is CASSAKTGISGNTIYF. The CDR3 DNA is TGTGCCAGCAGCGCGAAGACAGGGATTTCTGGAAACACCATATATTTT.

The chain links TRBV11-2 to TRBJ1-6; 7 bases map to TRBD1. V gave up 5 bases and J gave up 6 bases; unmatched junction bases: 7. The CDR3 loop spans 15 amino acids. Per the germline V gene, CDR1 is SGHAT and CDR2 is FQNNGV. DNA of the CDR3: TGTGCCAGCAGCGCCGACAGGGTCCCTAATTCACCCCTCCACTTT. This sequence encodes CASSADRVPNSPLHF.

The CDR3 DNA is TGTGCTAGTGGTTCGACCCCGGATGGGGCTTCAGGCACAGATACGCAGTATTTT. Protein product: CASGSTPDGASGTDTQYF. The rearrangement joins TRBV12-5 to TRBJ2-3; the D gene is possibly TRBD1 (5 bases). Germline values: CDR1 LGHNT, CDR2 FRNRAP. The CDR3 is 18 amino acids. Between the trimmed V and J ends, which lost 4 bases and 1 base, there was a span of 21 bases.

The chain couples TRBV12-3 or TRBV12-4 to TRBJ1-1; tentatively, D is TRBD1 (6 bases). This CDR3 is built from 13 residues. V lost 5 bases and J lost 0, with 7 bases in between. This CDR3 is CASSGQLNTEAFF. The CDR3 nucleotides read TGTGCCAGCAGTGGACAGTTGAACACTGAAGCTTTCTTT.

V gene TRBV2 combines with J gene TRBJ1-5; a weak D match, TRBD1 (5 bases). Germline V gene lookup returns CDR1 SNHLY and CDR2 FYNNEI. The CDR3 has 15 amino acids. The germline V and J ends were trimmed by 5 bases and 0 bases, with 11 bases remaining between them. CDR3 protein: CASSMTVRSNQPQHF. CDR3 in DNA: TGTGCCAGCAGTATGACAGTCCGTAGCAATCAGCCCCAGCATTTT.

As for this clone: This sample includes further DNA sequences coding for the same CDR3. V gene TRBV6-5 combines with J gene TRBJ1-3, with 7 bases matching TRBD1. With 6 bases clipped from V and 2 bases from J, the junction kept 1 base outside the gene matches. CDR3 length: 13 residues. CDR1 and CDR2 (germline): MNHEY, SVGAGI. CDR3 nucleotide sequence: TGTGCCAGCAGGAGGGGGCCTGGAAACACCATATATTTT. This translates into CASRRGPGNTIYF.

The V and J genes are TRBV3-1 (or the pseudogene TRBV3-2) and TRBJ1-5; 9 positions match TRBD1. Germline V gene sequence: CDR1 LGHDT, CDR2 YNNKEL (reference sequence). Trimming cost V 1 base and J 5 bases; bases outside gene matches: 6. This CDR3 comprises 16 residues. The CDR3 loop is CASSQADRGRDQPQHF. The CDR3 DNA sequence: TGTGCCAGCAGCCAAGCGGACAGGGGACGAGATCAGCCCCAGCATTTT.

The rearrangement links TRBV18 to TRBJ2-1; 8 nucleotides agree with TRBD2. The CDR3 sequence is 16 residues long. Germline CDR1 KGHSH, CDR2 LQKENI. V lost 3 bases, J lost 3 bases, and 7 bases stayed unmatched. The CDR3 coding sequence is TGTGCCAGCTCACCCGAACGGGGGGGGAACTACAATGAGCAGTTCTTC. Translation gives CASSPERGGNYNEQFF.

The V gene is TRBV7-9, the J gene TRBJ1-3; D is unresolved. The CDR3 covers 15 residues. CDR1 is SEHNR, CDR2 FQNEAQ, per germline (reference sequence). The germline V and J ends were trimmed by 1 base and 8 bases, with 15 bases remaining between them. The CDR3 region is CASSLVVGSQDTIYF. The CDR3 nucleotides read TGTGCCAGCAGCTTAGTTGTCGGGAGCCAAGACACCATATATTTT.

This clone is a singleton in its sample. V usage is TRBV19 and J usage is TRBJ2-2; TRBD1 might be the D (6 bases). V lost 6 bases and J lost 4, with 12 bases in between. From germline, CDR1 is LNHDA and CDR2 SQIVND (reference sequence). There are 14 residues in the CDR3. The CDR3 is CASRWDISTGELFF. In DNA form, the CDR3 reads TGTGCCAGTAGATGGGACATCTCCACCGGGGAGCTGTTTTTT.

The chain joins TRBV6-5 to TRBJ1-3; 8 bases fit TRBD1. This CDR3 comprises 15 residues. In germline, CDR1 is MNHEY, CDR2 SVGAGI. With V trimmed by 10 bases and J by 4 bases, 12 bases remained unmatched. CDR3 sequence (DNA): TGTGCCACCCTAGTGGCAGGGGGCTCAGGAAACACCATATATTTT. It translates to CATLVAGGSGNTIYF.

The chain's CDR3 is CASSASSYEQYF. CDR3 in DNA: TGTGCCAGTAGTGCGAGCTCCTACGAGCAGTACTTC. This chain joins TRBV19 and TRBJ2-7; D not resolved. With 5 bases removed from V and 0 bases from J, the gap between germline ends came to 5 bases. Germline lookup yields CDR1 LNHDA and CDR2 SQIVND (reference sequence). The CDR3 has 12 amino acids.

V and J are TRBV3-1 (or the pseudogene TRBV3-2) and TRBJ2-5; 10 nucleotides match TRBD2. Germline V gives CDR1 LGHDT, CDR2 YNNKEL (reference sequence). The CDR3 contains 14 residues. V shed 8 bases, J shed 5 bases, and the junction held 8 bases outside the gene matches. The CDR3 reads CASWERGGRETQYF. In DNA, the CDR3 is TGTGCCAGCTGGGAGCGGGGGGGCAGGGAGACCCAGTACTTC.

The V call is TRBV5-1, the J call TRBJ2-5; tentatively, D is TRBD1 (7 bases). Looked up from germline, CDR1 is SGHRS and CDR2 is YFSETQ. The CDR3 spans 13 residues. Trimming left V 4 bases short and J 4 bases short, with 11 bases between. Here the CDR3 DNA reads TGCGCCAGCAGCGGAGGGGGCGGAGAGACCCAGTACTTC. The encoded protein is CASSGGGGETQYF.

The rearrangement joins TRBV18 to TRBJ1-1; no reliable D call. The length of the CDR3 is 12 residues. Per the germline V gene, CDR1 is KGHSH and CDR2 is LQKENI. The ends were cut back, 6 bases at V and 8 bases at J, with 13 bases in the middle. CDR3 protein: CASSPMNREAFF. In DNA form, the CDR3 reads TGTGCCAGCTCGCCAATGAATCGGGAAGCTTTCTTT. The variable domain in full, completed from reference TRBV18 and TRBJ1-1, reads NAGVMQNPRHLVRRRGQEARLRCSPMKGHSHVYWYRQLPEEGLKFMVYLQKENIIDESGMPKERFSAEFPKEGPSILRIQQVVRGDSAAYFCASSPMNREAFFGQGTRLTVV.